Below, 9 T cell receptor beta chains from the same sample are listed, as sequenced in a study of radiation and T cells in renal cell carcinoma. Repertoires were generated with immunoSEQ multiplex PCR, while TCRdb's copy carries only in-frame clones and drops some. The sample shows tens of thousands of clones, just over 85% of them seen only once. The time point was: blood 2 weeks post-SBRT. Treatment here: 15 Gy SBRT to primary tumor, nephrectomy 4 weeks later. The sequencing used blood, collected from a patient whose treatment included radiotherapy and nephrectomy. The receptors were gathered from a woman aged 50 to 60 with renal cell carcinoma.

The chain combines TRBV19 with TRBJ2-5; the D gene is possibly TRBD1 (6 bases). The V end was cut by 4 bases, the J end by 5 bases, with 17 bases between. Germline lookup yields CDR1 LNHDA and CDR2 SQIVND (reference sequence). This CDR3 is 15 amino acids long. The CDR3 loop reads CASSTESTGKETQYF. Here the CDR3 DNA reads TGTGCCAGTAGTACCGAGTCGACAGGCAAGGAGACCCAGTACTTC.

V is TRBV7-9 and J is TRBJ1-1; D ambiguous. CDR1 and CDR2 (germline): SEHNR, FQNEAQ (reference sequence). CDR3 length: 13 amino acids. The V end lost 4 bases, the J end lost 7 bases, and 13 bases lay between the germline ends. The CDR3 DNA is TGTGCCAGCAGCTCCTCGCGGGGAAGTGAAGCTTTCTTT. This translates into CASSSSRGSEAFF.

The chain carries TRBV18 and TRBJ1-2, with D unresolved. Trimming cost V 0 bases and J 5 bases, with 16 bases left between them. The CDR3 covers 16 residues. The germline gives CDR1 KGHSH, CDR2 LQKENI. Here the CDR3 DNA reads TGTGCCAGCTCACCACCGGTGGACTCGAACCTTTATGGCTACACCTTC. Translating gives CASSPPVDSNLYGYTF.

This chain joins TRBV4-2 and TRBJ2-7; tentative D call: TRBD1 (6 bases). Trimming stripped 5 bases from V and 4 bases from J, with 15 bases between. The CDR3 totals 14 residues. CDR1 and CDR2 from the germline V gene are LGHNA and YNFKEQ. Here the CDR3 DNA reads TGTGCCAGCAGCACCCGTCGGGACAAATACGAGCAGTACTTC. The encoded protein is CASSTRRDKYEQYF.

The CDR3 reads CASSFAGNHNEQFF. Here the CDR3 DNA reads TGTGCCAGCAGCTTCGCCGGGAACCACAATGAGCAGTTCTTC. The chain is built from TRBV7-3 and TRBJ2-1; possible D gene TRBD2, 5 bases. CDR1 and CDR2 from the germline V gene are SGHTA and FQGTGA. The CDR3 consists of 14 residues. Trimming removed 3 bases at V and 5 bases at J, with 11 bases between.

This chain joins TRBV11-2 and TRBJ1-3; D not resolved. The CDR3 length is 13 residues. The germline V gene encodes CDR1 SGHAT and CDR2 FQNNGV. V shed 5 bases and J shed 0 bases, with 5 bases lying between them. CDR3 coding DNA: TGTGCCAGCAGCCCTGTCTCTGGAAACACCATATATTTT. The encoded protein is CASSPVSGNTIYF.

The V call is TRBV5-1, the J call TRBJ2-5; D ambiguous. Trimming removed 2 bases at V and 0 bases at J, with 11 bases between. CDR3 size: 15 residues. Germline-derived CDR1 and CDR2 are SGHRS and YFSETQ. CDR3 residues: CASSFRAPDQETQYF. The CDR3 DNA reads TGCGCCAGCAGCTTCAGAGCGCCCGACCAAGAGACCCAGTACTTC.

The CDR3 loop reads CASSSQLRSYNSPLHF. The CDR3 nucleotides read TGTGCCAGCAGTTCCCAGCTACGCTCCTATAATTCACCCCTCCACTTT. The gene calls are TRBV28 and TRBJ1-6; D gene ambiguous. Deletions cut 4 bases from V and 0 bases from J, with 10 bases between. The CDR3 length is 16 residues. CDR1 MDHEN and CDR2 SYDVKM come from the germline V gene. The whole variable domain, filled in from reference TRBV28 and TRBJ1-6, reads DVKVTQSSRYLVKRTGEKVFLECVQDMDHENMFWYRQDPGLGLRLIYFSYDVKMKEKGDIPEGYSVSREKKERFSLILESASTNQTSMYLCASSSQLRSYNSPLHFGNGTRLTVT.

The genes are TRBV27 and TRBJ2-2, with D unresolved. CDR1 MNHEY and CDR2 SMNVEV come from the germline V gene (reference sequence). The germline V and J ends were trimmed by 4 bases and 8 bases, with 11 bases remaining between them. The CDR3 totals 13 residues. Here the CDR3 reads CASSSYLRGELFF. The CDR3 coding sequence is TGTGCCAGCAGTTCCTACCTTAGAGGGGAGCTGTTTTTT.